This record concerns one T cell receptor beta chain sequence. This record belongs to a study of blood T cell repertoires in COVID-19. Study overall: Some COVID-19 samples were acute and others convalescent; all came from the United States, Italy and Spain. In each case, the material was cDNA or gDNA derived from T cells, B-cell-depleted T cells, or PBMCs.

Original handling: Amplification of reference gene primers provided the estimated nucleated cell counts. Sequencing used immunoSEQ multiplex PCR; TCRdb keeps in-frame clones, though not all of them. Clonal size and the V and J genes are those of that table, whereas D and trimming came from the DNA. In the table there are approximately 120,000 clones, around four fifths of which are singletons. Germline V gene data show CDR1 as MRHNA and CDR2 as SNTAGT. The CDR3 loop spans 14 amino acids. V was clipped by 4 bases and J by 4 bases, with 10 bases between them. The sequenced material came from peripheral blood. The chain is built from TRBV6-4 and TRBJ2-2, with D maybe TRBD1 (5 bases). This clonotype was sampled from a man older than 75 with active or convalescent COVID-19. CDR3 region: CASSVQAFTGELFF. CDR3 sequence (DNA): TGTGCCAGCAGTGTACAGGCCTTCACCGGGGAGCTGTTTTTT.